This T cell receptor (beta chain) was retrieved from a study of CXCR3-negative and CXCR3-positive naive CD8 T cells. 5' RACE that incorporated UMI labels was used to prepare the TRB cDNA libraries. TCRdb derives one entry per CDR3 protein from the 5' RACE reads, leaving out DNA. In all, the sample yields around 50,000 distinct CDR3 sequences. This CDR3 is 11 amino acids long. Germline CDR1 is SEHNR and CDR2 is FQNEAQ (reference sequence). J is TRBJ2-1 and V is TRBV7-9; as DNA is missing, the TRBD2 call by TCRdb cannot be tested. This sequence originates from a human donor in good health. Some clones in this sample may be carry-over from other donors' samples. The sequenced material came from naive CXCR3- CD8+ T cells from blood. Indicated subset: CD45RO-CCR7+CD27+CD95- naive CD8+ T cells lacking CXCR3 (TNR3-). The CDR3 loop reads CASSFGTSQFF.